This is a list of T cell receptor beta chains from one sample in a study of CD8+ T cells in alopecia areata. TCRdb's copy holds only in-frame clones and misses some; the assay was immunoSEQ multiplex PCR. The sample holds 150,000 to 200,000 clones; roughly 50% are singletons and the top ten take 4.5% to 5%. The sequencing sample was made of CD4+ T cells sorted from blood. The receptor source for this set is a human donor in good health. Each CDR3 is given with its conserved first and last residue. The order of the fields is V gene, CDR3 length, D gene, J gene, CDR3 protein. A D gene is named only where the DNA matches it firmly.

v_call: TRBV7-2; cdr3_length: 17; d_call: TRBD1; j_call: TRBJ2-7; cdr3_aa: CASSRTGAAANSYEQYF
v_call: TRBV28; cdr3_length: 15; d_call: .; j_call: TRBJ1-2; cdr3_aa: CASSPTGGPYYGYTF
v_call: TRBV25-1; cdr3_length: 14; d_call: TRBD1; j_call: TRBJ2-7; cdr3_aa: CASSDARDRARQYF
v_call: TRBV5-6; cdr3_length: 12; d_call: .; j_call: TRBJ2-7; cdr3_aa: CASSLDRYEQYF
v_call: TRBV29-1; cdr3_length: 14; d_call: .; j_call: TRBJ2-1; cdr3_aa: CSAEELSLSGEQFF
v_call: TRBV15; cdr3_length: 17; d_call: .; j_call: TRBJ2-6; cdr3_aa: CATSRDPLSSGANVLTF
v_call: TRBV2; cdr3_length: 15; d_call: TRBD1; j_call: TRBJ2-7; cdr3_aa: CASSPGTGVSYEQYF
v_call: TRBV11-2; cdr3_length: 14; d_call: .; j_call: TRBJ2-5; cdr3_aa: CASTLGTSRETQYF
v_call: TRBV7-6; cdr3_length: 14; d_call: .; j_call: TRBJ1-4; cdr3_aa: CASSLVRAGEKLFF
v_call: TRBV29-1; cdr3_length: 12; d_call: .; j_call: TRBJ1-5; cdr3_aa: CSVGGSNQPQHF
v_call: TRBV6-6; cdr3_length: 11; d_call: .; j_call: TRBJ2-1; cdr3_aa: CASSYIHEQFF
v_call: TRBV29-1; cdr3_length: 12; d_call: .; j_call: TRBJ2-7; cdr3_aa: CSVVSISYEQYF
v_call: TRBV4-1; cdr3_length: 17; d_call: .; j_call: TRBJ2-4; cdr3_aa: CASSQGLAKEPKNIQYF
v_call: TRBV6-5; cdr3_length: 14; d_call: TRBD2; j_call: TRBJ2-2; cdr3_aa: CASSSGGQVGELFF
v_call: TRBV4-1; cdr3_length: 14; d_call: .; j_call: TRBJ2-5; cdr3_aa: CASRRTGYQETQYF
v_call: TRBV19; cdr3_length: 12; d_call: TRBD1; j_call: TRBJ1-5; cdr3_aa: CASFGGTGVQHF
v_call: TRBV6-5; cdr3_length: 13; d_call: .; j_call: TRBJ2-7; cdr3_aa: CASQLAVRYEPYF
v_call: TRBV29-1; cdr3_length: 11; d_call: TRBD2; j_call: TRBJ2-7; cdr3_aa: CSAGLVYEQYF
v_call: TRBV20-1; cdr3_length: 11; d_call: .; j_call: TRBJ2-5; cdr3_aa: CSAEQQETQYF
v_call: TRBV29-1; cdr3_length: 14; d_call: .; j_call: TRBJ1-1; cdr3_aa: CSVEPPGVSTEAFF
v_call: TRBV7-7; cdr3_length: 15; d_call: .; j_call: TRBJ2-5; cdr3_aa: CASSLGASGQETQYF
v_call: TRBV29-1; cdr3_length: 16; d_call: TRBD2; j_call: TRBJ2-3; cdr3_aa: CSVGPLAGLKRDTQYF
v_call: TRBV30; cdr3_length: 14; d_call: .; j_call: TRBJ2-2; cdr3_aa: CACGPFSGPGELFF
v_call: TRBV30; cdr3_length: 16; d_call: .; j_call: TRBJ2-3; cdr3_aa: CAWSVLLPRPTDTQYF
v_call: TRBV30; cdr3_length: 14; d_call: .; j_call: TRBJ1-1; cdr3_aa: CAWREGGANTEAFF
v_call: TRBV30; cdr3_length: 14; d_call: TRBD2; j_call: TRBJ2-7; cdr3_aa: CAWSFGGSIYEQYF